These 24 T cell receptor beta chains were sequenced from one sample in a study of PD-1 blockade in classical Hodgkin lymphoma (dated by TCRdb to 2019 to 2021). Library prep was done by the immunoSEQ multiplex PCR assay. In its TCRdb copy, this immuneACCESS table keeps in-frame sequences only and misses some clones. Where compared with another copy, unresolved V genes explain less than half of these, and the others have no known cause. The table for this sample lists about 27,000 clones; about 91% of them were counted only once. The ten largest make up less than 7.5% of the sample. Sample time point, as interpreted from the label and publication: cycle 1 day 1 (C1D1), immediately before nivolumab initiation. Every trial patient had relapsed following autologous stem cell transplantation, and prior brentuximab vedotin exposure was what differed among cohorts A, B and C. Magnetic negative selection with a Miltenyi CD8+ T cell isolation kit was used to purify CD8+ T cells from thawed PBMCs.

The source material was CD8+ T cells from blood, sampled at baseline. These receptors came from a human donor with classical Hodgkin lymphoma.

V usage is TRBV5-1 and J usage is TRBJ2-7, with 8 bases matching TRBD2. Germline trimming cut 0 bases from V and 0 bases from J; bases unmatched to any gene: 5. Germline V gene data show CDR1 as SGHRS and CDR2 as YFSETQ. The CDR3 runs 16 residues. CDR3 sequence reads: CASSLETSAISYEQYF. The CDR3 region has the DNA TGCGCCAGCAGCTTGGAGACTAGCGCAATCTCCTACGAGCAGTACTTC.

The chain employs TRBV25-1 and TRBJ2-1; a possible D gene is TRBD1 (5 bases). Germline V lookup: CDR1 MGHDK, CDR2 SYGVNS. The CDR3 length is 15 residues. Trimming left V 3 bases short and J 1 base short, with 10 bases between. The chain's CDR3 is CASSDAGRSYNEQFF. CDR3 nucleotide sequence: TGTGCCAGCAGTGACGCAGGGCGGTCCTACAATGAGCAGTTCTTC.

This chain joins TRBV27 and TRBJ1-4, with 9 bases that match TRBD1. The germline CDR1 and CDR2 sequences are MNHEY and SMNVEV (reference sequence). The CDR3 is made up of 14 amino acids. The J segment lost 10 bases and the V segment lost 4 bases, leaving 7 bases of the junction unmatched. The CDR3 loop is CASSSGQGGVKLFF. The CDR3, as DNA: TGTGCCAGCAGTTCGGGACAGGGCGGGGTAAAACTGTTTTTT.

The chain carries TRBV28 and TRBJ1-2, with 7 bases identical to TRBD1. Germline lookup yields CDR1 MDHEN and CDR2 SYDVKM. V shed 4 bases and J 5 bases; nucleotides not matched to a gene: 7. The CDR3 sequence is 14 residues long. In nucleotides, the CDR3 is TGTGCCAGCAGTTGGTCCGGGACAGATTATGGCTACACCTTC. Its translation is CASSWSGTDYGYTF.

The V gene is TRBV27, the J gene TRBJ1-5; D is possibly TRBD1 (5 bases). CDR1 MNHEY and CDR2 SMNVEV come from the germline V gene (reference sequence). CDR3 length: 14 amino acids. The V gene lost 0 bases and the J gene lost 7 bases, with 10 bases spanning the gap. CDR3 nucleotides: TGTGCCAGCAGTTTATCGCGGGGCTGGCAGCCCCAGCATTTT. Protein sequence: CASSLSRGWQPQHF.

The gene calls are TRBV5-1 and TRBJ2-5; 7 nucleotides match TRBD1. The J call is doubtful: the DNA matches TRBJ2-7 better. This CDR3 is 18 amino acids long. The germline V gene encodes CDR1 SGHRS and CDR2 YFSETQ. The CDR3 sequence is CASSSIPAGTALSYEQYF. DNA for the CDR3: TGCGCCAGCAGCTCCATTCCAGCTGGGACAGCCCTCTCCTACGAGCAGTACTTC.

This clone has more than one count but fewer than ten. This chain connects TRBV28 to TRBJ1-2; D gene ambiguous. V gave up 6 bases and J gave up 4 bases, with 6 bases separating them. Germline values: CDR1 MDHEN, CDR2 SYDVKM. The CDR3 length is 11 residues. The CDR3 protein is CASRGSYGYTF. Here the CDR3 DNA reads TGTGCCAGCAGGGGGTCCTATGGCTACACCTTC.

The rearrangement links TRBV2 to TRBJ2-3; a weak D match, TRBD1 (6 bases). Per germline, CDR1 SNHLY and CDR2 FYNNEI. V lost 6 bases to trimming and J lost 3 bases, with 16 bases between them. The CDR3 is 15 amino acids. For the CDR3, the DNA is TGTGCCAGCAGATTCTTAACCGGGACAACAGATACGCAGTATTTT. It yields the protein CASRFLTGTTDTQYF.

The chain couples TRBV7-6 to TRBJ2-5; 10 positions match TRBD2. The germline CDR1 and CDR2 sequences are SGHVS and FNYEAQ. The CDR3 spans 16 residues. Germline trimming cut 5 bases from V and 5 bases from J; bases unmatched to any gene: 11. The CDR3 sequence: CASSIRAGGPTETQYF. The CDR3, as DNA: TGTGCCAGCAGCATACGAGCGGGAGGGCCTACGGAGACCCAGTACTTC.

CDR3 coding DNA: TGCAGTGGCCGGGATGATGAAGCTTTCTTT. It specifies CSGRDDEAFF. The V gene is TRBV20-1, the J gene TRBJ1-1, with D unclear. The CDR3 is made up of 10 amino acids. CDR1 and CDR2 (germline): DFQATT, SNEGSKA (reference sequence). The ends were cut back, 7 bases at V and 7 bases at J, with 10 bases in the middle.

The rearrangement joins TRBV27 to TRBJ1-4; D is ambiguous. CDR1 is MNHEY, CDR2 SMNVEV, per germline (reference sequence). The CDR3 contains 16 residues. V lost 2 bases and J 6 bases, leaving 16 bases between the germline ends. The CDR3 loop reads CASSLLSGFRDEKLFF. In DNA form, the CDR3 reads TGTGCCAGCAGTTTACTTTCAGGTTTCAGAGATGAAAAACTGTTTTTT.

The chain couples TRBV9 to TRBJ1-1; D is unresolved. The V end lost 3 bases, the J end lost 6 bases, and 15 bases lay between the germline ends. Germline V gene data show CDR1 as SGDLS and CDR2 as YYNGEE. There are 14 residues in the CDR3. In nucleotides, the CDR3 is TGTGCCAGCAGCGGAACGGGTTTTACTGCTGAAGCTTTCTTT. It is translated as CASSGTGFTAEAFF.

The J gene is TRBJ2-7, the V gene TRBV5-4; maybe TRBD2 (6 bases). Germline CDR1 and CDR2: SGHNT and YYREEE (reference sequence). This CDR3 spans 13 amino acids. Trimming removed 2 bases from V and 3 bases from J, with 9 bases in between. For the CDR3, the DNA is TGTGCCAGCAGCTTTTGGGGAGGCTACGAGCAGTACTTC. It translates to CASSFWGGYEQYF.

The chain links TRBV27 to TRBJ1-1; D is possibly TRBD1 (5 bases). The CDR3 length is 14 residues. Germline CDR1 MNHEY, CDR2 SMNVEV (reference sequence). Trimming stripped 6 bases from V and 6 bases from J, with 17 bases between. The CDR3 DNA reads as TGTGCCAGCAGCCCCGATTTCGGGGGGGCTGAAGCTTTCTTT. It encodes CASSPDFGGAEAFF.

The rearrangement links TRBV15 to TRBJ2-1; D call uncertain. Germline-derived CDR1 and CDR2 are LNHNV and YYDKDF (reference sequence). V lost 5 bases to trimming and J lost 6 bases, with 5 bases between them. The CDR3 totals 11 residues. The CDR3 DNA reads TGTGCCACCAGCTTTGCCAATGAGCAGTTCTTC. Its protein product is CATSFANEQFF.

The V gene is TRBV28, the J gene TRBJ1-2; a weak D match, TRBD1 (5 bases). The CDR3 length is 15 residues. V dropped 5 bases and J dropped 6 bases, with 19 bases sitting between them. Per germline, CDR1 MDHEN and CDR2 SYDVKM. CDR3 in amino acids: CASSPIGVGRDGYTF. CDR3 sequence (DNA): TGTGCCAGCAGTCCGATTGGGGTGGGGCGGGATGGCTACACCTTC.

V and J are TRBV29-1 and TRBJ2-7; D gene ambiguous. CDR3 length equals 11 residues. The V gene's germline CDR1 is SQVTM and CDR2 ANQGSEA. V dropped 6 bases and J dropped 4 bases, with 10 bases sitting between them. The CDR3 sequence: CSVTVGYEQYF. The CDR3 DNA reads TGCAGCGTCACGGTGGGGTACGAGCAGTACTTC.

The rearrangement joins TRBV4-2 to TRBJ2-3, with D unclear. The germline gives CDR1 LGHNA, CDR2 YNFKEQ. V shed 1 base and J shed 4 bases, with 9 bases lying between them. This CDR3 contains 14 residues. The CDR3 spells CASSQGTGADTQYF. CDR3 nucleotides: TGTGCCAGCAGCCAAGGGACGGGCGCAGATACGCAGTATTTT.

This chain links TRBV29-1 with TRBJ2-2, with 7 bases lining up with TRBD2. The CDR3 extends over 15 amino acids. With V trimmed by 4 bases and J by 4 bases, 9 bases remained unmatched. Germline CDR1 SQVTM, CDR2 ANQGSEA. CDR3 in amino acids: CSVAASGALTGELFF. Here the CDR3 DNA reads TGCAGCGTTGCGGCGAGCGGGGCCCTCACCGGGGAGCTGTTTTTT.

V usage is TRBV15 and J usage is TRBJ2-7; 10 bases are a match to TRBD1. V dropped 3 bases and J dropped 6; count of bases not matched to a gene: 2. This CDR3 region has 13 residues. Germline CDR1 and CDR2: LNHNV and YYDKDF (reference sequence). The CDR3 bases are TGTGCCACCAGCAGCGACAGGGGGCTCGAGCAGTACTTC. Its protein is CATSSDRGLEQYF.

The chain is built from TRBV10-3 and TRBJ2-7; tentatively, D is TRBD2 (5 bases). CDR1 is ENHRY and CDR2 is SYGVKD in the germline V gene. The CDR3 loop spans 12 amino acids. Trimming pared 0 bases from V and 7 bases from J, leaving 7 bases between. This CDR3 reads CAISESSGEQYF. DNA of the CDR3: TGTGCCATCAGTGAGTCGTCGGGGGAGCAGTACTTC.

The sample holds a few counts of this clone. This chain uses TRBV4-1 with TRBJ1-5; D remains ambiguous. Trimming left V 3 bases short and J 0 bases short, with 15 bases between. The CDR3 runs 17 residues. Germline CDR1 MGHRA, CDR2 YSYEKL. This CDR3 is CASSQGWDANSNQPQHF. CDR3 coding DNA: TGCGCCAGCAGCCAGGGATGGGATGCTAATAGCAATCAGCCCCAGCATTTT.

V is TRBV6-1 and J is TRBJ2-7; a possible D gene is TRBD2 (5 bases). V lost 1 base, J lost 3 bases, and 13 bases lay in between. Germline V gives CDR1 MNHNS, CDR2 SASEGT. This CDR3 spans 15 amino acids. The CDR3 DNA sequence: TGTGCCAGCAGTGAAGAGAGGGCACCTAACTACGAGCAGTACTTC. Protein product: CASSEERAPNYEQYF.

The J gene is TRBJ2-7, the V gene TRBV19, with 10 bases matching TRBD1. V shed 6 bases and J 12 bases; nucleotides not matched to a gene: 5. Germline V gene data show CDR1 as LNHDA and CDR2 as SQIVND (reference sequence). The length of the CDR3 is 11 residues. Written as DNA, the CDR3 is TGTGCCAGTAGATCCGGGACAGGGGTGTACTTC. Protein product: CASRSGTGVYF.